A single sample gave rise to the 15 T cell receptor beta chains below, sequenced in a study of cytomegalovirus exposure and HLA in healthy donors. This table comes from immunoSEQ multiplex PCR, and its TCRdb copy is limited to in-frame clones, with some not included. The repertoire consists of 90,000 to 150,000 clones, with roughly 88% occurring once and the leading ten covering 1.5% to 2%. Sequencing used PBMCs. Receptors originate from a man between 18 and 29 years old in good health and CMV-seronegative.

This chain connects TRBV27 to TRBJ2-7, with 9 nucleotides matching TRBD2. The V gene's germline CDR1 is MNHEY and CDR2 SMNVEV (reference sequence). Trimming cost V 7 bases and J 4 bases; bases outside gene matches: 2. This CDR3 has 12 amino acids. CDR3: CASMGLAYEQYF. In nucleotides, the CDR3 is TGTGCCAGCATGGGACTAGCTTACGAGCAGTACTTC.

The chain uses TRBV28 and TRBJ2-1; 7 nucleotides line up with TRBD1. V shed 5 bases and J 4 bases; nucleotides not matched to a gene: 11. The CDR3 is 16 amino acids. The V gene's germline CDR1 is MDHEN and CDR2 SYDVKM. CDR3 in DNA: TGTGCCAGCAGTACAACCTGGACAGGAGGATACAATGAGCAGTTCTTC. It translates to CASSTTWTGGYNEQFF.

The rearrangement links TRBV19 to TRBJ1-1, with D tentatively TRBD1 (6 bases). The length of the CDR3 is 15 residues. CDR1 is LNHDA, CDR2 SQIVND, per germline (reference sequence). V shed 5 bases and J shed 4 bases, with 17 bases lying between them. CDR3 DNA: TGTGCCAGTAGTTACACGCGGGGGGCGCGCACTGAAGCTTTCTTT. As protein: CASSYTRGARTEAFF.

This clone was recorded once. The chain employs TRBV7-9 and TRBJ2-3; possible D gene TRBD1, 6 bases. V was pared by 3 bases and J by 2 bases, with 12 bases between. Germline assignment: CDR1 SEHNR and CDR2 FQNEAQ (reference sequence). This CDR3 region has 15 residues. Written as DNA, the CDR3 is TGTGCCAGCAGCTTGATCAGGGGAGACACAGATACGCAGTATTTT. This encodes CASSLIRGDTDTQYF.

This clone appeared once. The J gene is TRBJ1-4, the V gene TRBV10-3, with TRBD1 as a possible D gene (6 bases). Germline V CDR1 and CDR2: ENHRY, SYGVKD. There are 15 residues in the CDR3. V was shortened by 3 bases and J by 3 bases, with 11 bases between the two germline ends. This CDR3 reads CAISDAGAANEKLFF. As DNA, the CDR3 is TGTGCCATCAGTGACGCAGGGGCGGCTAATGAAAAACTGTTTTTT.

The CDR3: CASSPHNQPQHF. The CDR3 nucleotides read TGTGCCAGCAGCCCACATAATCAGCCCCAGCATTTT. This sequence joins TRBV14 and TRBJ1-5; no definite D call. Germline loops: CDR1 SGHDN, CDR2 FVKESK. The CDR3 consists of 12 residues. Deletions cut 4 bases from V and 4 bases from J, with 5 bases between. The whole variable domain, filled in from reference TRBV14 and TRBJ1-5, reads EAGVTQFPSHSVIEKGQTVTLRCDPISGHDNLYWYRRVMGKEIKFLLHFVKESKQDESGMPNNRFLAERTGGTYSTLKVQPAELEDSGVYFCASSPHNQPQHFGDGTRLSIL.

The gene calls are TRBV5-1 and TRBJ2-7; D remains unclear. Germline V gene sequence: CDR1 SGHRS, CDR2 YFSETQ. This CDR3 comprises 14 residues. Deletions cut 0 bases from V and 4 bases from J, with 11 bases between. The CDR3 DNA is TGCGCCAGCAGCTTGGATTTACAGCTGTACGAGCAGTACTTC. This translates into CASSLDLQLYEQYF.

CDR3 in DNA: TGTGCCAGCAGGAGGGACAGGGGCCCTACCTACGAGCAGTACTTC. Protein: CASRRDRGPTYEQYF. The chain recombines TRBV7-2 with TRBJ2-7; 10 bases line up with TRBD1. V lost 6 bases, J lost 2 bases, and 7 bases stayed unmatched. Germline V gives CDR1 SGHTA, CDR2 FQGNSA. The CDR3 totals 15 residues. The whole variable domain, filled in from reference TRBV7-2 and TRBJ2-7, reads GAGVSQSPSNKVTEKGKDVELRCDPISGHTALYWYRQSLGQGLEFLIYFQGNSAPDKSGLPSDRFSAERTGGSVSTLTIQRTQQEDSAVYLCASRRDRGPTYEQYFGPGTRLTVT.

The chain uses TRBV5-4 and TRBJ1-1; no definite D call. The CDR3 has 14 residues. Per germline, CDR1 SGHNT and CDR2 YYREEE (reference sequence). Deletions cut 4 bases from V and 2 bases from J, with 12 bases between. CDR3: CASSPTGVNTEAFF. The CDR3 coding sequence is TGTGCCAGCAGCCCAACCGGGGTAAACACTGAAGCTTTCTTT.

This sequence joins TRBV5-5 and TRBJ1-5, with TRBD1 matching over 9 bases. CDR3 size: 16 residues. In germline, CDR1 is SGHKS, CDR2 YYEKEE (reference sequence). The V segment lost 3 bases and the J segment 4 bases; nucleotides outside the gene matches: 8. DNA of the CDR3: TGTGCCAGCAGCTCAAACGCCGGGACAGGGAATCAGCCCCAGCATTTT. This codes for CASSSNAGTGNQPQHF. Together with reference TRBV5-5 and TRBJ1-5, the CDR3 gives the full variable domain: DAGVTQSPTHLIKTRGQQVTLRCSPISGHKSVSWYQQVLGQGPQFIFQYYEKEERGRGNFPDRFSARQFPNYSSELNVNALLLGDSALYLCASSSNAGTGNQPQHFGDGTRLSIL.

The CDR3 sequence: CASSMGQGYEQYF. Written as DNA, the CDR3 is TGTGCCAGTAGTATGGGACAGGGCTACGAGCAGTACTTC. The chain couples TRBV19 to TRBJ2-7, with TRBD1 matching over 9 bases. V shed 3 bases, J shed 3 bases, and the junction held 0 bases outside the gene matches. CDR3 size: 13 residues. Looked up from germline, CDR1 is LNHDA and CDR2 is SQIVND (reference sequence).

V usage is TRBV7-2 and J usage is TRBJ2-7; D is unclear. Trimming pared 5 bases from V and 3 bases from J, leaving 8 bases between. This CDR3 contains 12 residues. The germline CDR1 and CDR2 sequences are SGHTA and FQGNSA. CDR3 residues: CASSANSYEQYF. The CDR3 DNA follows: TGTGCCAGCAGCGCTAACAGCTACGAGCAGTACTTC.

This chain joins TRBV6-5 and TRBJ2-3; possibly TRBD2 for D (6 bases). CDR1 and CDR2 (germline): MNHEY, SVGAGI. This CDR3 is 14 amino acids long. Trimming shortened V by 1 base and J by 4 bases, and 9 bases separated the two germline ends. Here the CDR3 reads CASSYYGGSDTQYF. Here the CDR3 DNA reads TGTGCCAGCAGTTACTACGGGGGATCAGATACGCAGTATTTT.

The chain recombines TRBV19 with TRBJ1-5; D uncertain. This CDR3 region has 15 residues. Trimming took 7 bases from V and 0 from J, leaving 13 bases between them. Germline-derived CDR1 and CDR2 are LNHDA and SQIVND (reference sequence). CDR3 DNA sequence: TGTGCCAGTACCCCACAGAGAAATAGCAATCAGCCCCAGCATTTT. It specifies CASTPQRNSNQPQHF.

The chain couples TRBV5-1 to TRBJ1-2; D remains unclear. The CDR3 sequence is 15 residues long. CDR1 is SGHRS, CDR2 YFSETQ, per germline. V shed 0 bases and J shed 4 bases, with 13 bases lying between them. The DNA for the CDR3 is TGCGCCAGCAGCTTGGCCACAACAGAGGGCTATGGCTACACCTTC. Protein sequence: CASSLATTEGYGYTF.